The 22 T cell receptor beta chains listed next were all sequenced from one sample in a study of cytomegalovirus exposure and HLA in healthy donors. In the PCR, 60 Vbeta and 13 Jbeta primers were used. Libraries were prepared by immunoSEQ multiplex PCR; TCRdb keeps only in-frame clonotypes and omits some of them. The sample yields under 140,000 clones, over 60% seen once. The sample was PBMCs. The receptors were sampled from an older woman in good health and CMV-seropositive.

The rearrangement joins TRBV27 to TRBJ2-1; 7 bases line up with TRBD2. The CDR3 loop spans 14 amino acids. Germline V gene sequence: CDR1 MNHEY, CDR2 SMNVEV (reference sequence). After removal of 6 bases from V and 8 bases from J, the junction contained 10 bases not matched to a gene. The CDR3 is CASRAGLPWDEQFF. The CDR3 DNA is TGTGCCAGCAGGGCGGGACTACCATGGGATGAGCAGTTCTTC.

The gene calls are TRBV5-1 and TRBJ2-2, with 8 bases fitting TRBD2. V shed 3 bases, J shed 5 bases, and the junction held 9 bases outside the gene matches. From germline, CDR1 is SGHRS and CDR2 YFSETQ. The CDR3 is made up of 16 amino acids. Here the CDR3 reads CASSYSSGGNTGELFF. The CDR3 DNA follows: TGCGCCAGCAGCTACAGCTCGGGGGGGAATACCGGGGAGCTGTTTTTT.

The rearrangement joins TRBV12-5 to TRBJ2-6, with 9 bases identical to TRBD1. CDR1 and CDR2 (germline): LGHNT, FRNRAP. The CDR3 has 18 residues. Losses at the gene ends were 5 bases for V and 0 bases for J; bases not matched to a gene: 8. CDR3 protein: CASGRTGTGYSGANVLTF. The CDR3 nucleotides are TGTGCTAGTGGTCGAACCGGGACAGGGTACTCTGGGGCCAACGTCCTGACTTTC. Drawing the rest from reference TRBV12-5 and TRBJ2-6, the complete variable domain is DARVTQTPRHKVTEMGQEVTMRCQPILGHNTVFWYRQTMMQGLELLAYFRNRAPLDDSGMPKDRFSAEMPDATLATLKIQPSEPRDSAVYFCASGRTGTGYSGANVLTFGAGSRLTVL.

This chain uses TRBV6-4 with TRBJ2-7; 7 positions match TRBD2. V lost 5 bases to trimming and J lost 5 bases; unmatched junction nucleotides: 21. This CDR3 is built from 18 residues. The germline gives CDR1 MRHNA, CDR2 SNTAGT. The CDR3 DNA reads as TGTGCCAGCAGTTCCCGACCAGGACTAGTCTATCGAAGCCACGAGCAGTACTTC. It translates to CASSSRPGLVYRSHEQYF.

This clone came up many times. The CDR3 nucleotides are TGTGCCACCAGCACAGACCAGGTTTCTGACGTCCTGACTTTC. It specifies CATSTDQVSDVLTF. The chain employs TRBV15 and TRBJ2-6; no reliable D call. CDR3 length equals 14 residues. Germline CDR1 is LNHNV and CDR2 is YYDKDF (reference sequence). Trimming removed 4 bases at V and 11 bases at J, with 15 bases between.

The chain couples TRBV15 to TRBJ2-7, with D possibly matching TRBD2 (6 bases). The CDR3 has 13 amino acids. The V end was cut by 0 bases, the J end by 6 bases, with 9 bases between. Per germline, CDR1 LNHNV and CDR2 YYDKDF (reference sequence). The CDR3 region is CATSREEGSEQYF. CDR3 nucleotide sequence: TGTGCCACCAGCAGAGAGGAGGGGAGCGAGCAGTACTTC.

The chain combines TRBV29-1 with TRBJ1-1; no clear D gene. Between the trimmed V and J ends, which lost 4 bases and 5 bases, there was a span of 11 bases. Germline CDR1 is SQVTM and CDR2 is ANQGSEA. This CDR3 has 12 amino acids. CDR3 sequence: CSVGLAGTEAFF. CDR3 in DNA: TGCAGCGTTGGGCTGGCGGGAACTGAAGCTTTCTTT.

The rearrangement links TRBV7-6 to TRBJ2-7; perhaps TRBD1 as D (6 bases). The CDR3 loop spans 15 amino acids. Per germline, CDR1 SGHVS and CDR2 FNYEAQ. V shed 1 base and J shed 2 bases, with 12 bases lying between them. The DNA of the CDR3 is TGTGCCAGCAGCTTAGTCCTACGGGACACCTACGAGCAGTACTTC. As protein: CASSLVLRDTYEQYF. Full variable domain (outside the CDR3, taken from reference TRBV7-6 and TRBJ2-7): GAGVSQSPRYKVTKRGQDVALRCDPISGHVSLYWYRQALGQGPEFLTYFNYEAQQDKSGLPNDRFSAERPEGSISTLTIQRTEQRDSAMYRCASSLVLRDTYEQYFGPGTRLTVT.

CDR3 bases: TGCGCCAGCAGCCAAGAATGGGCGGGAGGGAAGGATACGCAGTATTTT. It specifies CASSQEWAGGKDTQYF. The rearrangement joins TRBV4-1 to TRBJ2-3; 9 bases match TRBD2. V lost 0 bases, J lost 6 bases, and 7 bases stayed unmatched. From germline, CDR1 is MGHRA and CDR2 YSYEKL. The CDR3 totals 16 residues.

The CDR3 coding sequence is TGTGCCAGTAATCAGGGACAGACCTCCTACGAGCAGTACTTC. This gives the protein CASNQGQTSYEQYF. The chain links TRBV19 to TRBJ2-7; 7 bases are a match to TRBD1. CDR3 size: 14 residues. Looked up from germline, CDR1 is LNHDA and CDR2 is SQIVND (reference sequence). V dropped 7 bases and J dropped 0; count of bases not matched to a gene: 6.

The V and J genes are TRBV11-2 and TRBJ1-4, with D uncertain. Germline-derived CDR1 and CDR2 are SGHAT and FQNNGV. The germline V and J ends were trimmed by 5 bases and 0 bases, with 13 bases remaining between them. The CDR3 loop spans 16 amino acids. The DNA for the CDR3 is TGTGCCAGCAGCCAAACTGATACAGCAACTAATGAAAAACTGTTTTTT. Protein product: CASSQTDTATNEKLFF.

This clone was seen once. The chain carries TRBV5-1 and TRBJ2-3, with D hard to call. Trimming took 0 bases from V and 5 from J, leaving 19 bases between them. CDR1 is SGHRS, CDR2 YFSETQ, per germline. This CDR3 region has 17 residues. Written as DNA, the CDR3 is TGCGCCAGCAGCTTGGTATTGGCGGCGCTAGAAATAGATACGCAGTATTTT. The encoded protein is CASSLVLAALEIDTQYF.

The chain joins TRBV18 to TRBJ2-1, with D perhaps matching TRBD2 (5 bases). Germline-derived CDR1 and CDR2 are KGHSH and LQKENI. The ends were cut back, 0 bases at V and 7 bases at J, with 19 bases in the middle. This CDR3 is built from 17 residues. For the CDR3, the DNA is TGTGCCAGCTCACCACCGATGAGCGGTCCCTTCGAGAATGAGCAGTTCTTC. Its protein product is CASSPPMSGPFENEQFF.

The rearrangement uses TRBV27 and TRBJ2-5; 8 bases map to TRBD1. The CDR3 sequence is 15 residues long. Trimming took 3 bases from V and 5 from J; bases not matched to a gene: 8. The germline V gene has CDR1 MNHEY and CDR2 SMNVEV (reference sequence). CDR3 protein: CASSFQAGGVETQYF. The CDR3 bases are TGTGCCAGCAGTTTTCAGGCAGGGGGCGTGGAGACCCAGTACTTC.

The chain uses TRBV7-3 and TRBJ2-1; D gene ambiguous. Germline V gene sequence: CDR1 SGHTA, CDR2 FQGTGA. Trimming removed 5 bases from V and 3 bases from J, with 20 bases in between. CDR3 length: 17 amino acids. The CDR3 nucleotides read TGTGCCAGCAGCCCAAAGGCTCGAACTACCAACTACAATGAGCAGTTCTTC. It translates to CASSPKARTTNYNEQFF.

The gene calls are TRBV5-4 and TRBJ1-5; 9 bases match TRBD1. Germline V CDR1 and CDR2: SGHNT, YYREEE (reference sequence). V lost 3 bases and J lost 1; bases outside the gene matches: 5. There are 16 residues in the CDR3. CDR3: CASSSQGAGSNQPQHF. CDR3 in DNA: TGTGCCAGCAGCTCACAGGGGGCCGGAAGCAATCAGCCCCAGCATTTT.

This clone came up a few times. In nucleotides, the CDR3 is TGTGCCAGCAGCGGGACAGGCACCTACAATGAGCAGTTCTTC. This codes for CASSGTGTYNEQFF. The V and J genes are TRBV9 and TRBJ2-1; 7 bases align to TRBD1. This CDR3 has 14 amino acids. Germline V gene lookup returns CDR1 SGDLS and CDR2 YYNGEE. V shed 3 bases, J shed 2 bases, and the junction held 2 bases outside the gene matches.

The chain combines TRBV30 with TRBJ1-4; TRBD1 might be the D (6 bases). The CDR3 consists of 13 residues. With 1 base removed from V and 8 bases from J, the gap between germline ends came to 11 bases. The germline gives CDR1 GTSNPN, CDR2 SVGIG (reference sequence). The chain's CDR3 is CAWSAGVGEKLFF. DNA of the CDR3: TGTGCCTGGAGTGCAGGGGTAGGCGAAAAACTGTTTTTT. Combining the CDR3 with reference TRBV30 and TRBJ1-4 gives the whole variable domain SQTIHQWPATLVQPVGSPLSLECTVEGTSNPNLYWYRQAAGRGLQLLFYSVGIGQISSEVPQNLSASRPQDRQFILSSKKLLLSDSGFYLCAWSAGVGEKLFFGSGTQLSVL.

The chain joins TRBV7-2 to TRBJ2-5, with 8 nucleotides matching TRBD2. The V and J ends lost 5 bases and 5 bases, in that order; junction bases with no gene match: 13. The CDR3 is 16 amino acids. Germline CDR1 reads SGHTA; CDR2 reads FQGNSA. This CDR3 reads CASSGRAGEGSETQYF. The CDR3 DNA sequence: TGTGCCAGCAGCGGAAGAGCGGGAGAAGGGTCGGAGACCCAGTACTTC.

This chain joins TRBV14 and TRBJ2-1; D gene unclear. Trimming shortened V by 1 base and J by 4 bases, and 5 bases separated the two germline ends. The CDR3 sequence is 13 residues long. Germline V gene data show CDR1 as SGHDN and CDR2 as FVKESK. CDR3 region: CASSQAGYNEQFF. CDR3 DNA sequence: TGTGCCAGCAGCCAAGCCGGTTACAATGAGCAGTTCTTC.

Here the CDR3 reads CASSYYPPGLRGYTF. In DNA form, the CDR3 reads TGTGCCAGCAGTTATTACCCCCCAGGGCTGAGGGGCTACACCTTC. The chain joins TRBV6-5 to TRBJ1-2, with a tentative D call TRBD1 (5 bases). CDR3 size: 15 residues. V was cut by 3 bases and J by 8 bases, with 19 bases left in between. The germline gives CDR1 MNHEY, CDR2 SVGAGI.

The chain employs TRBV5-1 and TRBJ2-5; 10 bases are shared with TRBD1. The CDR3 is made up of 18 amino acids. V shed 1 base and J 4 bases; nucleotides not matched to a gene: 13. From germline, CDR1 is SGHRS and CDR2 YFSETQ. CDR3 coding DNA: TGCGCCAGCAGCTTGCGGGACCGGGACAGGGGATGGTTAGAGACCCAGTACTTC. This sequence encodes CASSLRDRDRGWLETQYF.